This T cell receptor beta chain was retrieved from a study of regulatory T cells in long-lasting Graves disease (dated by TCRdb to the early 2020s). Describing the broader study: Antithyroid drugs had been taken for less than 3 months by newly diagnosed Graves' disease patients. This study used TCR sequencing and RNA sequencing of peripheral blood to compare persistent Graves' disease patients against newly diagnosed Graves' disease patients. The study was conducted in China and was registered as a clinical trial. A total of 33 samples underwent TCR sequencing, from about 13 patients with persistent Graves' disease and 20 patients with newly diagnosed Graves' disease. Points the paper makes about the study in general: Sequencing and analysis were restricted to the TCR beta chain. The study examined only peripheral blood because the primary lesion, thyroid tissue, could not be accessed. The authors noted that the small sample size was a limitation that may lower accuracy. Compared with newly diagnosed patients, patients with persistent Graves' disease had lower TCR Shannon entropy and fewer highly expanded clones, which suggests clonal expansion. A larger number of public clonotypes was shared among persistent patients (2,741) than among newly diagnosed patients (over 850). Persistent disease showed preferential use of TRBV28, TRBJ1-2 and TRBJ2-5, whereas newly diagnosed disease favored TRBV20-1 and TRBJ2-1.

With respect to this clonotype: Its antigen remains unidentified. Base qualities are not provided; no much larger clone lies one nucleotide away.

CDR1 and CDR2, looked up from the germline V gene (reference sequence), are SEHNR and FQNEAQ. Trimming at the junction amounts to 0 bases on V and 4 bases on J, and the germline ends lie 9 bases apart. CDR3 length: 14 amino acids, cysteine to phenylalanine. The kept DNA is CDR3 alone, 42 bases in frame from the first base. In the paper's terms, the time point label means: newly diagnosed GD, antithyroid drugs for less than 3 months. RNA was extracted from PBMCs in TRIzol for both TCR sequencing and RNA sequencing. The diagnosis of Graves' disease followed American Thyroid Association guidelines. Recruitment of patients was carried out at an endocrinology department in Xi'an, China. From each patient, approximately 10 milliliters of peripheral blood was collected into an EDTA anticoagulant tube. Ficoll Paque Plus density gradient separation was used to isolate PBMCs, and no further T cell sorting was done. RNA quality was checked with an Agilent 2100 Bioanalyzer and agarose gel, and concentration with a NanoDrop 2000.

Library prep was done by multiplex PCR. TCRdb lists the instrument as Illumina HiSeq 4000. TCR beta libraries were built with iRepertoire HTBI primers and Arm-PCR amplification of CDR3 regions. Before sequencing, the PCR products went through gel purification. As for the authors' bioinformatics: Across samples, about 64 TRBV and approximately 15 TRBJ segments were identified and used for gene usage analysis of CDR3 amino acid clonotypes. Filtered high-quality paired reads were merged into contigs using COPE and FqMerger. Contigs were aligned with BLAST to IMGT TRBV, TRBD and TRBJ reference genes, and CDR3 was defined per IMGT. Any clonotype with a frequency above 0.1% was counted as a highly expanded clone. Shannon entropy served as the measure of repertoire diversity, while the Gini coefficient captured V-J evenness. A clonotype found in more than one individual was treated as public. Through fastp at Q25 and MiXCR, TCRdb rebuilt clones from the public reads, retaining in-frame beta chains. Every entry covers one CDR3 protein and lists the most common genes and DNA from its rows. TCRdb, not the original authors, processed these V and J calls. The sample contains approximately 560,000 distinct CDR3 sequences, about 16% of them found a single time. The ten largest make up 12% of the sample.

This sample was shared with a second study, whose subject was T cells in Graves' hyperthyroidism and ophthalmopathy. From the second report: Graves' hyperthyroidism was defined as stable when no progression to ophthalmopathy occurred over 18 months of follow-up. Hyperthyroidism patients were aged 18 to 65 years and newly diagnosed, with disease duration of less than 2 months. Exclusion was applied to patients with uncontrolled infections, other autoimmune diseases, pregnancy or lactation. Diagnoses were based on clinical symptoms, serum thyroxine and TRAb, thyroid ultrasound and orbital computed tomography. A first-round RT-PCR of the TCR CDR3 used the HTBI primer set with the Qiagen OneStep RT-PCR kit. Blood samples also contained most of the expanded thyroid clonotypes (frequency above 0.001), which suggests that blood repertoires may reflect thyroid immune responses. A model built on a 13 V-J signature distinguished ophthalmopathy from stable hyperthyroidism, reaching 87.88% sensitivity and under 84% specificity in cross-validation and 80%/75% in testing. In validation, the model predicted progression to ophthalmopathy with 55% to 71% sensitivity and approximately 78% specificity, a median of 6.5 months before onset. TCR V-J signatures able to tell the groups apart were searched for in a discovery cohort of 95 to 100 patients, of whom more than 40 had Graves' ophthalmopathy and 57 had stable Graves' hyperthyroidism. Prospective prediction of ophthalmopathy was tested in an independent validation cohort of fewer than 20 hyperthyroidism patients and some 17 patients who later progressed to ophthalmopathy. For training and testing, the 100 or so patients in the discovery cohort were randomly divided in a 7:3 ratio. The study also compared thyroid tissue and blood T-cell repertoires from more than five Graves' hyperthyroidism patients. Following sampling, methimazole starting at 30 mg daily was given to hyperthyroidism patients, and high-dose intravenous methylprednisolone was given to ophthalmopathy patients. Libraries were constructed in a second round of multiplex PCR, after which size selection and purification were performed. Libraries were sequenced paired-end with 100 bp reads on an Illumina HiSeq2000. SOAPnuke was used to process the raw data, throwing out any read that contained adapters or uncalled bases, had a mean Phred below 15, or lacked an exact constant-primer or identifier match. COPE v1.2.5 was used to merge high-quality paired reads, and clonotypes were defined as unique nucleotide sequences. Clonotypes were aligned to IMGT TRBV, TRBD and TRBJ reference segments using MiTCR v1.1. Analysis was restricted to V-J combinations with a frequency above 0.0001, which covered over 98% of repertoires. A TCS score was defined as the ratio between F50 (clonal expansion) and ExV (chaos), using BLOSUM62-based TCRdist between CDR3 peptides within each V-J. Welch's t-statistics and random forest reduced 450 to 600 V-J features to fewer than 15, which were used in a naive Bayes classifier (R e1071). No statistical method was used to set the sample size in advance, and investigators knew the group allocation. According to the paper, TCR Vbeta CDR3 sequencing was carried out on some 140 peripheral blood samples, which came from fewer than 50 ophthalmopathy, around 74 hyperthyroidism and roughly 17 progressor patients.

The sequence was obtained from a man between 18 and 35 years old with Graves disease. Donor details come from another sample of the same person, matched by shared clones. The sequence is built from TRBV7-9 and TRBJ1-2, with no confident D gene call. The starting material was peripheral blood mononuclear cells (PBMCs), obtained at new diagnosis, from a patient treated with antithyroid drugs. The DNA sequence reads TGTGCCAGCAGCTTAGCGGAGGGATCCTATGGCTACACCTTC. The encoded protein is CASSLAEGSYGYTF.